This is a list of T cell receptor beta chains from one sample in a study of cytomegalovirus exposure and HLA in healthy donors. Profiling relied on immunoSEQ multiplex PCR, and the TCRdb table lists in-frame clones only, not all of them. The sample holds around 140,000 clones, 75% to 85% seen once. Sequenced: PBMCs. Source of these receptors: a woman in her forties or fifties in good health and CMV-seropositive. Both conserved end residues are part of each CDR3. The D gene is left open where the match is weak. Only part of the rows carry a size: once, few, many, or a class if the clone is expanded.

cdr3_nt	cdr3_aa	j_call	clone_size	d_call	v_call
TGTGCCAGCAGCAGACTAGCGCCCTCCTACAATGAGCAGTTCTTC	CASSRLAPSYNEQFF	TRBJ2-1	.	TRBD2	TRBV9
TGTGCCAGCAGGGGGCAGCGGGGGCGGATTGAAAAACTGTTTTTT	CASRGQRGRIEKLFF	TRBJ1-4	.	.	TRBV2
TGTGCCAGCAGTGAACGGACGGAGGGGGAGACCCAGTACTTC	CASSERTEGETQYF	TRBJ2-5	.	.	TRBV2
TGTGCCATCAGCTCGGACAATATGAACACTGAAGCTTTCTTT	CAISSDNMNTEAFF	TRBJ1-1	once	.	TRBV10-3
TGTGCCGCCTCCGCGGGGGGGGAGCAGTACTTC	CAASAGGEQYF	TRBJ2-7	few	TRBD2	TRBV7-3
TGTGCCAGTAGTGAGGGGAGGGACACTGAAGCTTTCTTT	CASSEGRDTEAFF	TRBJ1-1	once	.	TRBV19
TGTGCCAGCAGACCTAGCGGGAGCACAGATACGCAGTATTTT	CASRPSGSTDTQYF	TRBJ2-3	.	TRBD2	TRBV7-9
TGTGCCAGCAGTTACGCCGGACTAGAGCAAGAGACCCAGTACTTC	CASSYAGLEQETQYF	TRBJ2-5	few	TRBD2	TRBV6-5
TGCAGCGTTGAAGTAACCGGCCAGGGGATTCAGTACTTC	CSVEVTGQGIQYF	TRBJ2-4	.	.	TRBV29-1
TGTGCCAGCGGGGGGGGAAAATCGAACACCGGGGAGCTGTTTTTT	CASGGGKSNTGELFF	TRBJ2-2	.	TRBD2	TRBV27
TGTGCCAGTAGTATACGTGGTTCGGGCAATCAGCCCCAGCATTTT	CASSIRGSGNQPQHF	TRBJ1-5	few	.	TRBV19
TGTGCCAGCAGCTTACCAAGCACCTACGAGCAGTACTTC	CASSLPSTYEQYF	TRBJ2-7	.	.	TRBV7-2
TGTGCCAGCAGTTATTACGGGGGCGAGGGAGGGGCAGCTTTCTTT	CASSYYGGEGGAAFF	TRBJ1-1	.	.	TRBV6-5
TGCGCCAGCAGCCGAATCGCCAAGGGGGCCGCGGCCCAGTACTTC	CASSRIAKGAAAQYF	TRBJ2-5	once	TRBD1	TRBV4-1
TGTGCCAGCAGTTTATCGGCGCGAGGGGGACAGCTGAATGAAAAACTGTTTTTT	CASSLSARGGQLNEKLFF	TRBJ1-4	.	TRBD1	TRBV27
TGTGCCAGCAGCCCTAGGGACAGGGCCACCTACGAGCAGTACTTC	CASSPRDRATYEQYF	TRBJ2-7	.	TRBD1	TRBV9
TGTGCCAGCAGCGCTCAACCAGGGTACAATGAGCAGTTCTTC	CASSAQPGYNEQFF	TRBJ2-1	.	.	TRBV7-2
TGTGCCAGCAGCCACTTAGCGGTCCAAGAGACCCAGTACTTC	CASSHLAVQETQYF	TRBJ2-5	.	.	TRBV11-1
TGTGCCAGCAGCTTCTTAGACACTGGAAACACCATATATTTT	CASSFLDTGNTIYF	TRBJ1-3	.	.	TRBV5-6
TGTGCCAGTAGTACCCAGGGGGTAACTAATGAAAAACTGTTTTTT	CASSTQGVTNEKLFF	TRBJ1-4	.	TRBD1	TRBV19
TGTGCCAGCAGCTTGCGGACAGGGGCTAATCAGCCCCAGCATTTT	CASSLRTGANQPQHF	TRBJ1-5	once	TRBD1	TRBV7-2
TGTGCCAGCTCACCTACACAGGGATCCTACGAGCAGTACTTC	CASSPTQGSYEQYF	TRBJ2-7	.	.	TRBV18
TGCGCCAGCAGCCAAGATTTATCGGGTATGGAGCAGTACTTC	CASSQDLSGMEQYF	TRBJ2-7	.	.	TRBV4-3
TGCGCCAGCAGGCCAAAGCCGGGACAGTGGGACAATGAGCAGTTCTTC	CASRPKPGQWDNEQFF	TRBJ2-1	.	TRBD1	TRBV4-1
TGTGCCAGCAGTCTCCCCACAGGACGCGAGCAGTACTTC	CASSLPTGREQYF	TRBJ2-7	.	.	TRBV27
TGTGCCAGCAGCTTGCGACAGGGGGACAATGAGCAGTTCTTC	CASSLRQGDNEQFF	TRBJ2-1	few	TRBD1	TRBV5-4
TGTGCCAGCAACCCCGGGACAGGGTCACTGAGTGAGCAGTTCTTC	CASNPGTGSLSEQFF	TRBJ2-1	few	TRBD1	TRBV7-9
TGTGCCAGCAGCCCATGGGGCAGCACCTACGAGCAGTACTTC	CASSPWGSTYEQYF	TRBJ2-7	few	.	TRBV6-5